This T cell receptor beta chain was sequenced during a study of T-cell memory formation after mild COVID-19. This clonotype came up a few times. Trimming removed 0 bases from V and 9 bases from J; junction bases left unmatched: 8. Germline lookup yields CDR1 KGHDR and CDR2 SFDVKD. The CDR3 has 15 amino acids. In TCRdb, the 5' RACE reads were re-called with MiXCR into one record per CDR3 protein. The sample gives about 260,000 distinct CDR3 sequences, approximately 8.4% of which show up once; 20% to 25% is in the top ten. The sequence derives from a man in his late teens or twenties who had mild COVID-19 (a few samples of this study predate the infection). Cell type and time point are not known. This sequence joins TRBV24-1 and TRBJ1-2, with 8 bases aligning to TRBD1. Material for sequencing was PBMCs or a T cell subset sorted from them (not recorded which). CDR3 sequence reads: CATSDLGQGSGRYTF. The DNA of the CDR3 is TGTGCCACCAGTGATTTGGGACAGGGCAGTGGTCGCTACACCTTC.